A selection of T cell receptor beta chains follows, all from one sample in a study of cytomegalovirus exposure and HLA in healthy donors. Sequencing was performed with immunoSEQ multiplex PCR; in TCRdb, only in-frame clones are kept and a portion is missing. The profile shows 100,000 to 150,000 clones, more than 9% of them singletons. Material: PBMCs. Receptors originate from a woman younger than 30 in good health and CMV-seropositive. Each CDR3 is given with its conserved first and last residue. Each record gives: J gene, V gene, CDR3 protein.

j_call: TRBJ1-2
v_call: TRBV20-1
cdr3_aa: CSADRVLGYTF

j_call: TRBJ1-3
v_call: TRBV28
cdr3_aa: CASSQRDRGNTIYF

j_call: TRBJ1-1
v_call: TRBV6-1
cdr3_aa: CASSEGAGAFF

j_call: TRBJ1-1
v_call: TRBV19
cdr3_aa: CASSTWTALNTEAFF

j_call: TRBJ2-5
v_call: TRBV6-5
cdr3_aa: CASSLGLEETQYF

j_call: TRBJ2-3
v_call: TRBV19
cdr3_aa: CASSNLAGVGTDTQYF

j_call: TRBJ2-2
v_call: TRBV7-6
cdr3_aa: CASSLAWGRAGELFF

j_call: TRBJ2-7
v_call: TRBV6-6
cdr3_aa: CASSSDRGTEQYF

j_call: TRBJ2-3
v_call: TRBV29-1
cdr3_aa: CSVEGATSLFGDTQYF

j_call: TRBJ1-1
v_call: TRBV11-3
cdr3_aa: CASRGGVVTEAFF

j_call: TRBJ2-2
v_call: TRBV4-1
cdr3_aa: CASSQEPSGRADTGELFF

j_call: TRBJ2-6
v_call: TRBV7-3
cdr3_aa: CASSSSRQAGANVLTF

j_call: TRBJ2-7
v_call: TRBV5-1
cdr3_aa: CASSPDSPTYEQYF